This TCR beta chain was identified during a study of blood T cells in healthy people across ages. Study-wide findings and caveats: Among T cells, TCR beta diversity per million cells dropped roughly linearly as age rose. Strongly correlated with naive T cell percentage was TCR beta diversity.

Caucasian individuals from Russia who were healthy and aged about 6 to 95 acted as donors. Trimming took off 1 base at V and 7 bases at J, with 11 bases between the two ends. The length of the CDR3 is 13 residues. Germline V gene lookup returns CDR1 SEHNR and CDR2 FQNEAQ (reference sequence). Sample-barcoded 5' priming and a J-beta primer mix drove a second PCR of about 7 to 12 cycles. One entry per CDR3 protein, called by TCRdb with MiXCR from the 5' RACE reads. The data show approximately 1.5 million distinct CDR3 sequences, 40% to 45% seen once. About this clonotype itself: What it binds is not known.

The chain employs TRBV7-9 and TRBJ2-7; D unresolved. The source of this sequence is a woman aged 18-29 years in good health. The sample consisted of blood. The CDR3 bases are TGTGCCAGCAGCTTAGGTATGGATTTAGAGCAGTACTTC. It specifies CASSLGMDLEQYF.